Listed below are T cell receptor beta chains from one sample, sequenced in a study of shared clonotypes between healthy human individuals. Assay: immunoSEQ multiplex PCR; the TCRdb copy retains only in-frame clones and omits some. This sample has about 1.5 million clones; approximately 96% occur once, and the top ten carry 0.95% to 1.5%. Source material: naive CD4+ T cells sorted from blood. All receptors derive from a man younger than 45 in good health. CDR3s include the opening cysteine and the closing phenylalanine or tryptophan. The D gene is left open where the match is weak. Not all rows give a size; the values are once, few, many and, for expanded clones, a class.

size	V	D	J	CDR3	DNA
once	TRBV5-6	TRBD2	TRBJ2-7	CASSLLAGAREQYF	TGTGCCAGCAGCTTACTAGCGGGAGCCCGCGAGCAGTACTTC
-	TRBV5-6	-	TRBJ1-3	CASSLTGLNTIYF	TGTGCCAGCAGCTTAACAGGGCTAAACACCATATATTTT
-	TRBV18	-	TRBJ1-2	CASSPLRAQPNYGYTF	TGTGCCAGCTCACCACTTCGGGCACAACCTAACTATGGCTACACCTTC
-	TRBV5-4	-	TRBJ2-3	CASSLLGGVADTQYF	TGTGCCAGCAGCTTGTTAGGCGGAGTCGCAGATACGCAGTATTTT
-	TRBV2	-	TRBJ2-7	CASSPLRNEQYF	TGTGCCAGCAGTCCTCTTCGCAACGAGCAGTACTTC
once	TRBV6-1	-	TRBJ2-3	CASSEWDKGSDTQYF	TGTGCCAGCAGTGAATGGGACAAAGGCTCTGATACGCAGTATTTT
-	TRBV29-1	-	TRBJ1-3	CSVGRLDGTIYF	TGCAGCGTAGGACGGCTCGATGGCACCATATATTTT
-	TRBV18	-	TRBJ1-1	CASSPPVRDTEAFF	TGTGCCAGCTCACCCCCCGTACGCGACACTGAAGCTTTCTTT
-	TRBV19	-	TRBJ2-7	CASSIRDTSYEQYF	TGTGCCAGTAGTATACGGGATACCTCCTACGAGCAGTACTTC
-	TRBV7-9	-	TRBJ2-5	CASSSTGGAGETQYF	TGTGCCAGCAGCTCCACCGGGGGAGCCGGCGAGACCCAGTACTTC
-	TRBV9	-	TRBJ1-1	CASSVFPGSEAFF	TGTGCCAGCAGCGTATTCCCTGGGAGTGAAGCTTTCTTT
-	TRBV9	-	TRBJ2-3	CASSVALYQGQDTQYF	TGTGCCAGCAGCGTAGCTCTTTACCAGGGACAAGATACGCAGTATTTT
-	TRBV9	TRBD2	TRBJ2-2	CASSSSIASGRRNTGELFF	TGTGCCAGCAGCTCATCAATCGCTAGCGGGAGAAGGAACACCGGGGAGCTGTTTTTT
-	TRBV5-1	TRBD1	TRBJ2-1	CASSPGTVSYNEQFF	TGCGCCAGCAGCCCGGGGACAGTCTCCTACAATGAGCAGTTCTTC
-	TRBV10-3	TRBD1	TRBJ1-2	CAISLQGNGYTF	TGTGCCATCAGTCTACAGGGGAATGGCTACACCTTC
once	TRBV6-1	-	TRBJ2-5	CASRDYGLQGTQYF	TGTGCCAGCAGGGACTACGGACTCCAAGGCACCCAGTACTTC
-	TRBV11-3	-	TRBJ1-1	CASSFEENTEAFF	TGTGCCAGCAGCTTCGAGGAGAACACTGAAGCTTTCTTT
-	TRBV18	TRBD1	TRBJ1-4	CASSPYPGTGGAWAANEKLFF	TGTGCCAGCTCACCCTATCCCGGGACAGGGGGCGCATGGGCGGCCAATGAAAAACTGTTTTTT
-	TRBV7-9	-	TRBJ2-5	CASSPRLVQETQYF	TGTGCCAGCAGCCCCCGACTAGTTCAAGAGACCCAGTACTTC
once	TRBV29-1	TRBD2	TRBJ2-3	CSVGGLAGALDTQYF	TGCAGCGTTGGGGGACTAGCGGGAGCTCTAGATACGCAGTATTTT
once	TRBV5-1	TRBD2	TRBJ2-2	CASSERTLLAGETRELFF	TGCGCCAGCAGCGAAAGGACTTTACTAGCGGGAGAGACGCGGGAGCTGTTTTTT
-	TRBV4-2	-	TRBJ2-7	CASSQDFAREQYF	TGTGCCAGCAGCCAAGATTTTGCTCGCGAGCAGTACTTC
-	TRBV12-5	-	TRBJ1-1	CASGSGVHTEAFF	TGTGCTAGTGGTTCGGGGGTTCACACTGAAGCTTTCTTT
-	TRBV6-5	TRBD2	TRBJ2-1	CASSYRDGRGNEQFF	TGTGCCAGCAGTTACCGGGATGGGCGGGGGAATGAGCAGTTCTTC
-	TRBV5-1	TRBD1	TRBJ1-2	CASGPTGNGYTF	TGCGCCAGCGGACCGACAGGGAACGGCTACACCTTC
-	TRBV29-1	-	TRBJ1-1	CSVLFRAPRTEAFF	TGCAGCGTATTATTCCGGGCCCCCCGAACTGAAGCTTTCTTT